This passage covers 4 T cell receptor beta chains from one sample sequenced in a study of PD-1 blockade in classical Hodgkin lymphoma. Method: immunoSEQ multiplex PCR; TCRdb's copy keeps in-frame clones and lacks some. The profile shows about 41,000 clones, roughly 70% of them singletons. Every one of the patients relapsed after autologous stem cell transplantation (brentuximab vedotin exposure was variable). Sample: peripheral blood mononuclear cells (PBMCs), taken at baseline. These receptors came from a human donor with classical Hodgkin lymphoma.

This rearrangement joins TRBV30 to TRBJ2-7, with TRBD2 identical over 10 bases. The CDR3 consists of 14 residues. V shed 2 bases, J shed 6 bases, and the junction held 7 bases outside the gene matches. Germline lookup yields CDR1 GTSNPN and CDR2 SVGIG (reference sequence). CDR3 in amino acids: CAWSLGASGSEQYF. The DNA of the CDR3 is TGTGCCTGGAGTTTGGGCGCTAGCGGGAGCGAGCAGTACTTC. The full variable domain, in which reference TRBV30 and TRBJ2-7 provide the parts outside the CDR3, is SQTIHQWPATLVQPVGSPLSLECTVEGTSNPNLYWYRQAAGRGLQLLFYSVGIGQISSEVPQNLSASRPQDRQFILSSKKLLLSDSGFYLCAWSLGASGSEQYFGPGTRLTVT.

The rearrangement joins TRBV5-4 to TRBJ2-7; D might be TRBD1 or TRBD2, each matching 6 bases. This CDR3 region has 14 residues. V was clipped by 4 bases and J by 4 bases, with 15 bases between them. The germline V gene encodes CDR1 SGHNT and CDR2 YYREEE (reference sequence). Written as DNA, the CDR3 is TGTGCCAGCAGCCTGAGCCCGGGGGCGTACGAGCAGTACTTC. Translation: CASSLSPGAYEQYF.

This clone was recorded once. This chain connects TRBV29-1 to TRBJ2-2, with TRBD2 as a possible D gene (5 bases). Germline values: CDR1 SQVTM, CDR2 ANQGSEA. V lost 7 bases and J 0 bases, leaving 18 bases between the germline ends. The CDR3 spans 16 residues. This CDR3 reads CSAVGSDLANTGELFF. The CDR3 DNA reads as TGCAGCGCTGTGGGGAGCGACCTTGCGAACACCGGGGAGCTGTTTTTT.

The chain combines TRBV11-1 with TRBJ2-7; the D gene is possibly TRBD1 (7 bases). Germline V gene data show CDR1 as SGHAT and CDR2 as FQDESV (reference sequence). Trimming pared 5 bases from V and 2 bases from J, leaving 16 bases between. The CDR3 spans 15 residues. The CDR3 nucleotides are TGTGCCAGCAGCCCAACGACAGGGAGGACCTACGAGCAGTACTTC. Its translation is CASSPTTGRTYEQYF.